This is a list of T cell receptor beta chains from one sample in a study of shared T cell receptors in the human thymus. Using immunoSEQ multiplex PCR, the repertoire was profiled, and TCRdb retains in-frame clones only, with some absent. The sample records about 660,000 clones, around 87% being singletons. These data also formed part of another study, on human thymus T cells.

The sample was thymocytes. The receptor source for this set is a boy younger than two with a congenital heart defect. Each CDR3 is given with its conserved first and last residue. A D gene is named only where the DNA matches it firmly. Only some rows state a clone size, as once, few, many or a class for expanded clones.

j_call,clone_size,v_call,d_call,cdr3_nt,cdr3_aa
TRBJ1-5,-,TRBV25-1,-,TGTGCCAGCAGTGAATTCTTCGGTCAGCCCCAGCATTTT,CASSEFFGQPQHF
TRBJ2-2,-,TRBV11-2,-,TGTGCCAGCAGCTTAGACTCTGCGGCAGGGCGGAGACGAAACACCGGGGAGCTGTTTTTT,CASSLDSAAGRRRNTGELFF
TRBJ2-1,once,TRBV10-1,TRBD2,TGCGCCAGCAGTCCTCCCCGGACTAGATGCGGAGAGCAGTTCTTC,CASSPPRTRCGEQFF
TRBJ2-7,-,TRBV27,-,TGTGCCAGCAGTCCCTCAGGGTCTTACGAGCAGTACTTC,CASSPSGSYEQYF
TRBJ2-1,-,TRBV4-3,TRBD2,TGCGCCAGCAGCCACTTTGGTGCGGGGGGTTACAATGAGCAGTTCTTC,CASSHFGAGGYNEQFF
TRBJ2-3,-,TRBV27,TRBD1,TGTGCCAGCAGTTCCATACAGGGGGCAGGAACAGATACGCAGTATTTT,CASSSIQGAGTDTQYF
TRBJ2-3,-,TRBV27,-,TGTGCCAGCAGTGGGTACAGGGCCGATACGCAGTATTTT,CASSGYRADTQYF
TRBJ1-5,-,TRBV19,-,TGTGCCACCCCGGGACACAGCTTTGAGCCCCAGCATTTT,CATPGHSFEPQHF
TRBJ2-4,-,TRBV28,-,TGTGCCAGCTCCCCGATGTGGAGGATCAGAGACATTCAGTACTTC,CASSPMWRIRDIQYF
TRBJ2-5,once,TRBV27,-,TGTGCCAGCAGTTTATGCACAGGCCTTCGGGAGACCCAGTACTTC,CASSLCTGLRETQYF
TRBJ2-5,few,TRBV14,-,TGTGCCAGCAGCCAAGAGAGGAGGGGATTCCAAGAGACCCAGTACTTC,CASSQERRGFQETQYF
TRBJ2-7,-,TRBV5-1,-,TGCGCCAGCAGTCACCTTCCTAGCAGTAATTTCTACGAGCAGTACTTC,CASSHLPSSNFYEQYF
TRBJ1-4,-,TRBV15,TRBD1,TGTGCCACCAGCCAGGGGGCCCTGCGCCCCGAAAAACTGTTTTTT,CATSQGALRPEKLFF
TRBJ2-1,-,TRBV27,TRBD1,TGTGCCAGCAGGTGGACAGGGGGCAAATCCTACAATGAGCAGTTCTTC,CASRWTGGKSYNEQFF
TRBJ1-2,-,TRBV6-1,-,TGTGCCAGCAGTGAACGGGGGTCGTCGTCCAAGCAACTTAACTATGGCTACACCTTC,CASSERGSSSKQLNYGYTF
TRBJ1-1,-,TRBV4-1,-,TGCGCCAGCAACAACAGGGCCCTGAACACTGAAGCTTTCTTT,CASNNRALNTEAFF
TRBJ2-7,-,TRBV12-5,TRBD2,TGTGCTAGTGCAACCGGGACTAGTAGCTACGAGCAGTACTTC,CASATGTSSYEQYF
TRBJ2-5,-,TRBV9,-,TGTGCCAGCAGCGCCGGGGGACAGCAAGAGACCCAGTACTTC,CASSAGGQQETQYF
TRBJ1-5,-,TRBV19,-,TGTGCCAGCGTTAACAGCGGCCAGCCCCAGCATTTT,CASVNSGQPQHF
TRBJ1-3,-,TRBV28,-,TGTGCCAGCAGACCATACCAAGGGGCACAGGGAAACACCATATATTTT,CASRPYQGAQGNTIYF
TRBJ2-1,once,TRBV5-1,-,TGCGCCAGCAGCGGTCACAGCTCCTACAATGAGCAGTTCTTC,CASSGHSSYNEQFF
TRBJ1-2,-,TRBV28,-,TGTGCCAGCAGGGGCCCGAGGGGGAACTATGGCTACACCTTC,CASRGPRGNYGYTF
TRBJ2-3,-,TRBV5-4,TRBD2,TGTGCCAGCAGCCCTGATAGCGGCGGGAGGGCAGATACGCAGTATTTT,CASSPDSGGRADTQYF
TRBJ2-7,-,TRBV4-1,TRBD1,TGCGCCAGCAGCCAAGCCGAAAGACAGGGGGCGCGTTACGAGCAGTACTTC,CASSQAERQGARYEQYF
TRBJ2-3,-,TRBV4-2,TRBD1,TGTGCCAGCAGCCACGACCGGGACAGAAGCACAGATACGCAGTATTTT,CASSHDRDRSTDTQYF
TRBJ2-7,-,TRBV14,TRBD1,TGTGCCAGCAGCCAACGAGAGGGACAGGGAGGCGAGCAGTACTTC,CASSQREGQGGEQYF
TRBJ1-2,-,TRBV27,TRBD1,TGTGCCAGCAGTTTAAGCCGGACAGGGGGCGCTTACTATGGCTACACCTTC,CASSLSRTGGAYYGYTF
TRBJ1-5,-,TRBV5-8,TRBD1,TGTGCCAGCAGCACCGGACAGGGCGGCAATCAGCCCCAGCATTTT,CASSTGQGGNQPQHF
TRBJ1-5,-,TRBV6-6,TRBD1,TGTGCCAGCAACAAACAGGGGATGGGTCTCAATCAGCCCCAGCATTTT,CASNKQGMGLNQPQHF
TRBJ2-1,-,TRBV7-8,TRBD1,TGTGCCAGCAGCTACGGACAGGATGGGGAGCAGTTCTTC,CASSYGQDGEQFF
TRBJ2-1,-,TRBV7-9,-,TGTGCCAGCAGCCCCAGGCGGGGTAACAATGAGCAGTTCTTC,CASSPRRGNNEQFF
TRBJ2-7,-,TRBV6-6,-,TGTGCCAGCAGTTACTGCAGGGATCCCTCCTACGAGCAGTACTTC,CASSYCRDPSYEQYF
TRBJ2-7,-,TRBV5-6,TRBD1,TGTGCCAGCAGCCAACCGGGACAGTCCTACGAGCAGTACTTC,CASSQPGQSYEQYF
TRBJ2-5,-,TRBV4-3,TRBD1,TGCGCCAGCAGCCAAGGTTGGACAGGGGCCCGACAAGAGACCCAGTACTTC,CASSQGWTGARQETQYF
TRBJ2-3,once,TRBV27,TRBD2,TGTGCCAGCAGTTTATACGCGGGAGGGCCGGTGGTTAGCACAGATACGCAGTATTTT,CASSLYAGGPVVSTDTQYF
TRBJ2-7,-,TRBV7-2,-,TGTGCCAGCAGCTTAGAGTACGGGACCTACGAGCAGTACTTC,CASSLEYGTYEQYF
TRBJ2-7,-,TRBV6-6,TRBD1,TGTGCCAGCAGCGCGCGGACAGGGGCTTACGAGCAGTACTTC,CASSARTGAYEQYF
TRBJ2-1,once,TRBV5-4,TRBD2,TGTGCCAGCAGCTCGGGACTAGCATTTGATGAGCAGTTCTTC,CASSSGLAFDEQFF
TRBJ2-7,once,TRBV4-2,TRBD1,TGTGCCAGCAGCCAAGATGCATGGGACAGGGGTTTCTCCGAGCAGTACTTC,CASSQDAWDRGFSEQYF
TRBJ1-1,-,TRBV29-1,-,TGCAGCGAGGAACCCTGGACGCGGGACACTGAAGCTTTCTTT,CSEEPWTRDTEAFF
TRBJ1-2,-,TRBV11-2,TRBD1,TGTGCCAGCAGCTCCGGGACAGAAGACTATGGCTACACCTTC,CASSSGTEDYGYTF
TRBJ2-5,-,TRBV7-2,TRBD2,TGTGCCAGCAGCTTAAGGGCGAGGGAGGGGTACCAAGAGACCCAGTACTTC,CASSLRAREGYQETQYF
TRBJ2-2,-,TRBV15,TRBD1,TGTGCCACCAGGGCCGGGACAGGGGACACCGGGGAGCTGTTTTTT,CATRAGTGDTGELFF
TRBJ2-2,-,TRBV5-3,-,TGTGCCAGAAGCCTTCGAGTTATTGACAGGTACACCGGGGAGCTGTTTTTT,CARSLRVIDRYTGELFF
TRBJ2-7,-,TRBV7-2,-,TGTGCCAGCATACGGGGAACCGGAAACTACGAGCAGTACTTC,CASIRGTGNYEQYF
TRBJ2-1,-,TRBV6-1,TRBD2,TGTGCCAGCACTAGCGGGAGGGTCGGCTATGAGCAGTTCTTC,CASTSGRVGYEQFF
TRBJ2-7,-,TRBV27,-,TGTGCCAGCGGGGCGAGGGAGCAGTACTTC,CASGAREQYF
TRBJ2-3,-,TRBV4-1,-,TGCGCCAGCAGCCTTGCAGGGGAGACAGATACGCAGTATTTT,CASSLAGETDTQYF
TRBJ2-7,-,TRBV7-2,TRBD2,TGTGCCAGCAGTTCCGGGACTAGCGGAACCTACGAGCAGTACTTC,CASSSGTSGTYEQYF
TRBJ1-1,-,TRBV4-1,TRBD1,TGCGCCAGCAGCCAAGATCTGTACAGGGGGTCCAACACTGAAGCTTTCTTT,CASSQDLYRGSNTEAFF